The clone carrying this T cell receptor (beta chain) was detected only once. What it binds is unknown. All donors participated as healthy donors of bone marrow. PCR primers comprised 60 Vbeta and 13 Jbeta primers. Repertoires were generated with immunoSEQ multiplex PCR, while TCRdb's copy carries only in-frame clones and drops some. Here the sample spans over 60,000 clones, 65% to 75% being singletons. Trimming removed 3 bases from V and 0 bases from J, with 18 bases in between. The CDR3 length is 18 residues. The germline V gene encodes CDR1 LNHDA and CDR2 SQIVND (reference sequence). The data originate from a study of cytomegalovirus exposure and HLA in healthy donors. Across the study: For the roughly 390 genotyped donors, roughly 81% fell within the Caucasian-associated ancestry cluster. Notes on the study in general: The classifier was said to identify cytomegalovirus status with high specificity and sensitivity. It was about 150 TCR beta chains that were listed as cytomegalovirus-associated.

What was sequenced was PBMCs. This receptor was taken from a woman in her thirties in good health and CMV-seronegative. The gene calls are TRBV19 and TRBJ2-4; D ambiguous. The CDR3 region has the DNA TGTGCCAGTAGTATCAATAGTGGTCCAATTCTAGCCAAAAACATTCAGTACTTC. It yields the protein CASSINSGPILAKNIQYF.